This T cell receptor (beta chain) was recovered during a study of CD8+ T cells in alopecia areata. Following extraction, RNA underwent reverse transcription to cDNA, which served as the sequencing template. Repertoires were generated with immunoSEQ multiplex PCR, while TCRdb's copy carries only in-frame clones and drops some. The sample carries under 150,000 clones, approximately 85% recorded once. CDR1 SGHRS and CDR2 YFSETQ come from the germline V gene. This CDR3 has 16 amino acids. Trimming stripped 3 bases from V and 5 bases from J, with 20 bases between. Treatment defined: oral pan-JAK inhibitor, 5-10 mg twice daily.

The sequence was obtained from a human donor with alopecia areata. V and J are TRBV5-1 and TRBJ1-1, with a possible D match to TRBD1 (6 bases). The source material was CD8+ T cells sorted from blood, sampled at week 4, from a patient treated with tofacitinib. In DNA, the CDR3 is TGCGCCAGCAGCTCCCCGGGGGGGGCCGTGTTGACTGAAGCTTTCTTT. Encoded protein: CASSSPGGAVLTEAFF.